The clone carrying this TCR beta chain has a handful of counts. Its target is unknown. These data are taken from a study of identical twins. Notes on the study in general: Out-of-frame beta chain sequences displayed weaker excess sharing between twins. The authors noted that invariant MAIT and iNKT cells could partly confound zero-insertion analyses.

TCRdb itself ran the 5' RACE reads through MiXCR, one entry per CDR3 protein. Of approximately 300,000 distinct CDR3 sequences listed, 7.5% to 9.5% are singletons. V was pared by 5 bases and J by 6 bases, with 7 bases of the junction left unmatched. Germline V CDR1 and CDR2: DFQATT, SNEGSKA (reference sequence). The CDR3 is made up of 13 amino acids. The same sample was also used in a study of yellow fever vaccine responses in identical twins. As reported in that work: The T cell response to vaccination in identical twins was reportedly partly convergent and partly personalized.

What was sequenced was CD8+ T cells sorted from blood. The TCR sequence derives from a woman aged 18-30 years in good health. The chain carries TRBV20-1 and TRBJ2-4; TRBD1 agrees at 7 bases. The chain's CDR3 is CSAALQGTNIQYF. In DNA, the CDR3 is TGCAGTGCTGCTTTACAGGGGACAAACATTCAGTACTTC.